The sequence of this T cell receptor beta chain was determined in a study of identical twins. Losses at the gene ends were 6 bases for V and 1 base for J; bases not matched to a gene: 7. This CDR3 has 16 residues. This clonotype has at least ten counts. Antigen unknown. cDNA molecules carried unique molecular identifiers, and template switching added a universal primer site. TCRdb itself ran the 5' RACE reads through MiXCR, one entry per CDR3 protein. The profile covers hundreds of thousands of distinct CDR3 sequences, with about 20% appearing a single time and 4% to 5.5% taken by the ten largest. Study results and caveats: It was cross-sectional statistical analysis, not following the same donors, that the conclusions relied on.

The same data also contributed to another study, on T cells expressing NK-cell markers. That work contributes: Sorted CD3+CD56+NKG2C+, CD3+CD56+NKG2C- and CD3+CD56-NKG2C+ T-cell subsets were beta-chain profiled. HCMV seropositivity characterized seven of the eight sequenced donors, and seronegativity one.

V usage is TRBV12-3 or TRBV12-4 and J usage is TRBJ2-2, with 8 bases lining up with TRBD1. The sequence derives from a woman younger than 35 in good health. The specimen was PBMCs. The CDR3 coding sequence is TGTGCCAGCAGACCTCCCGGGACAGGGAACACCGGGGAGCTGTTTTTT. Translated, it gives CASRPPGTGNTGELFF.